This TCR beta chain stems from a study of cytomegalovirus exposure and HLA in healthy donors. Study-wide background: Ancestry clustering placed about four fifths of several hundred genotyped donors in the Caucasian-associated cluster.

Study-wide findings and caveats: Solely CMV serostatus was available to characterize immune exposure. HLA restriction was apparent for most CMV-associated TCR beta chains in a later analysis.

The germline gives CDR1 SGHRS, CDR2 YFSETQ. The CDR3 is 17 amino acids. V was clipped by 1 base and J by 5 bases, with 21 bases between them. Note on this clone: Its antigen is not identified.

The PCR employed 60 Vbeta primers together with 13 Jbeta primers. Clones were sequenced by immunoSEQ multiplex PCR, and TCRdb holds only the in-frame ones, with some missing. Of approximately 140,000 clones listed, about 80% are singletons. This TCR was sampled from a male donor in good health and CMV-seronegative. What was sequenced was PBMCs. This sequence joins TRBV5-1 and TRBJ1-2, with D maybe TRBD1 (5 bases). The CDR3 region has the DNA TGCGCCAGCAGCTTGCAAAACCAGGGTGTCAAGTTGTATGGCTACACCTTC. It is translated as CASSLQNQGVKLYGYTF.